This T cell receptor (beta chain) came from a study of shared clonotypes between healthy human individuals. Repertoires were generated with immunoSEQ multiplex PCR, while TCRdb's copy carries only in-frame clones and drops some. The sample has a few hundred thousand clones, about 96% seen once. The CDR3 length is 14 residues. Trimming stripped 6 bases from V and 4 bases from J, with 12 bases between. Germline values: CDR1 MNHEY, CDR2 SMNVEV (reference sequence). Sequencing was done on a sample of memory CD8+ T cells sorted from blood. Sample subset: CD45RO+ cells pooled with CCR7-negative TemRA cells. This clonotype originated in a man aged 30-40 years in good health. The V call is TRBV27, the J call TRBJ2-2; weak D call: TRBD1 (6 bases). The CDR3, as DNA: TGTGCCAGCAGCCAACACAGGGTCACCGGGGAGCTGTTTTTT. This sequence encodes CASSQHRVTGELFF.